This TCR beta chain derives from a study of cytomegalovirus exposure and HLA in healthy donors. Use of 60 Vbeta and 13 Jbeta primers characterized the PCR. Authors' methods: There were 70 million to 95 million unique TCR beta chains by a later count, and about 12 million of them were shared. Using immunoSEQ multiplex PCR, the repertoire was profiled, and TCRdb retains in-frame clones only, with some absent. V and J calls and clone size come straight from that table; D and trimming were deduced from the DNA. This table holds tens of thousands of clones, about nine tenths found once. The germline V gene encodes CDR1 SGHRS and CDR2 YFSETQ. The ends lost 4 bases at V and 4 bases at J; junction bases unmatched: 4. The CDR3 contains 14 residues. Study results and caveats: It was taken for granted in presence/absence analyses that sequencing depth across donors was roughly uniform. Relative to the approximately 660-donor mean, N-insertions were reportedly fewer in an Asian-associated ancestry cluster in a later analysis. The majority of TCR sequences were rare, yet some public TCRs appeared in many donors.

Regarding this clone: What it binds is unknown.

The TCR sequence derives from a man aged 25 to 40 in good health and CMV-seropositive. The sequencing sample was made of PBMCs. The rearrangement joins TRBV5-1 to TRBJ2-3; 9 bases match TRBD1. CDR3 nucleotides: TGCGCCAGCAGCCCCGGACAGGGGTCAGATACGCAGTATTTT. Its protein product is CASSPGQGSDTQYF.